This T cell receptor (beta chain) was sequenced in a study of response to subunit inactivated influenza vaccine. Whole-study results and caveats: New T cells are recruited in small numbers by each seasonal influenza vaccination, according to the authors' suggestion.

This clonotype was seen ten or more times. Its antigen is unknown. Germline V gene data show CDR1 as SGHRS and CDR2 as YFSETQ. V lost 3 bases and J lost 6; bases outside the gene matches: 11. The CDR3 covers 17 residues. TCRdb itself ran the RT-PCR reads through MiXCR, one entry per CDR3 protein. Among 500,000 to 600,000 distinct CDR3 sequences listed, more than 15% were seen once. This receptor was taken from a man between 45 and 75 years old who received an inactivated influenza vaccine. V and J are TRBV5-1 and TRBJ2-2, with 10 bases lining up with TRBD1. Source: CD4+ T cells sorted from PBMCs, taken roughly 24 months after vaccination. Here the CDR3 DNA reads TGCGCCAGCAGCTCGAGCCCGACAGGGGGCGCGGCCGGGGAGCTGTTTTTT. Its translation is CASSSSPTGGAAGELFF.